One and the same sample provided the 21 T cell receptor beta chains below, sequenced in a study of T cells in Graves' hyperthyroidism and ophthalmopathy. It was RNA transcripts that yielded the amplified TCR beta CDR3 regions. The HTBI primer set drove a first-round RT-PCR of the TCR CDR3. MiXCR, applied by TCRdb to the multiplex PCR reads, yields one record per CDR3 protein. The sample has hundreds of thousands of distinct CDR3 sequences; 46% are singletons. Sequencing input: peripheral blood or thyroid tissue (not recorded which). These receptors were obtained from a woman between 18 and 29 years old with Graves' hyperthyroidism.

Comment on this clonotype: The junction does not match germline at one end; this may be a read error. The J gene is TRBJ2-2, the V gene TRBV24-1, with 12 bases lining up with TRBD1. The CDR3 loop spans 15 amino acids. Germline V lookup: CDR1 KGHDR, CDR2 SFDVKD. The CDR3 loop is CATSNFGTGGWELFF. CDR3 sequence (DNA): TGTGCCACCAGTAATTTCGGGACAGGGGGCTGGGAGCTGTTTTTT.

The V gene is TRBV10-3, the J gene TRBJ2-2; D remains unclear. This CDR3 comprises 16 residues. In germline, CDR1 is ENHRY, CDR2 SYGVKD. V was cut by 0 bases and J by 5 bases, with 13 bases left in between. CDR3 region: CAISESLDRKTGELFF. DNA for the CDR3: TGTGCCATCAGTGAGTCCTTGGATAGGAAGACCGGGGAGCTGTTTTTT.

This clonotype has just a few counts. CDR3 in amino acids: CASSILSSNYGYTF. The CDR3 region has the DNA TGCGCCAGCAGCATCCTGAGTAGTAACTATGGCTACACCTTC. V is TRBV5-1 and J is TRBJ1-2; no clear D. The length of the CDR3 is 14 residues. The ends were cut back, 4 bases at V and 1 base at J, with 11 bases in the middle. Germline assignment: CDR1 SGHRS and CDR2 YFSETQ. Variable domain in full (rest from reference TRBV5-1 and TRBJ1-2): KAGVTQTPRYLIKTRGQQVTLSCSPISGHRSVSWYQQTPGQGLQFLFEYFSETQRNKGNFPGRFSGRQFSNSRSEMNVSTLELGDSALYLCASSILSSNYGYTFGSGTRLTVV.

The V and J genes are TRBV25-1 and TRBJ1-6; weak D call: TRBD1 (6 bases). The germline CDR1 and CDR2 sequences are MGHDK and SYGVNS. There are 15 residues in the CDR3. V was pared by 11 bases and J by 0 bases, with 14 bases between. CDR3 nucleotides: TGTGCCTGGAAAACAGGGAGCTCCTATAATTCACCCCTCCACTTT. Translating it yields CAWKTGSSYNSPLHF.

The chain employs TRBV20-1 and TRBJ2-7, with TRBD2 matching over 10 bases. This CDR3 has 15 amino acids. The V gene's germline CDR1 is DFQATT and CDR2 SNEGSKA (reference sequence). J lost 2 bases, V lost 5 bases, and 9 bases had no gene match. DNA for the CDR3: TGCAGTGCTCATGGGGAGCGGGAGGGCCCCTACGAGCAGTACTTC. Translating gives CSAHGEREGPYEQYF.

The sample holds many counts of this clonotype. This chain connects TRBV7-9 to TRBJ1-1; no firm D call. The germline V gene has CDR1 SEHNR and CDR2 FQNEAQ (reference sequence). The V and J ends lost 3 bases and 4 bases respectively, with 6 bases between them. The length of the CDR3 is 12 residues. This chain's CDR3 is CASSLTPTEAFF. CDR3 DNA sequence: TGTGCCAGCAGCTTGACTCCCACTGAAGCTTTCTTT.

This clonotype was seen only a few times. This chain joins TRBV20-1 and TRBJ1-4; TRBD1 matches 7 bases. Germline CDR1 reads DFQATT; CDR2 reads SNEGSKA (reference sequence). The CDR3 runs 15 residues. V dropped 0 bases and J dropped 3; count of bases not matched to a gene: 4. CDR3 DNA sequence: TGCAGTGCTAGAGACGCAGGACAGGCTAATGAAAAACTGTTTTTT. Translation gives CSARDAGQANEKLFF.

This clonotype was observed a handful of times. V is TRBV9 and J is TRBJ1-3, with a tentative D call TRBD1 (6 bases). Trimming pared 0 bases from V and 1 base from J, leaving 11 bases between. The CDR3 is 16 residues long. Germline V CDR1 and CDR2: SGDLS, YYNGEE. The CDR3 sequence is CASSVAGQRSGNTIYF. CDR3 DNA: TGTGCCAGCAGCGTAGCTGGACAGAGGTCTGGAAACACCATATATTTT.

This clonotype was recorded a few times. The chain couples TRBV16 to TRBJ1-1, with 7 bases that match TRBD1. The CDR3 is 14 amino acids. The V gene end was trimmed by 3 bases and the J gene end by 4 bases; junction bases not matched to a gene: 5. CDR1 is KGHSY and CDR2 is FQNENV in the germline V gene. CDR3 sequence (DNA): TGTGCCAGCAGCCATACTACAGGGGCCACTGAAGCTTTCTTT. Protein: CASSHTTGATEAFF.

This clonotype was recorded many times. This chain connects TRBV15 to TRBJ2-6; possible D gene TRBD2, 6 bases. V lost 0 bases, J lost 2 bases, and 14 bases lay in between. This CDR3 is built from 18 residues. CDR1 is LNHNV and CDR2 is YYDKDF in the germline V gene (reference sequence). CDR3 sequence: CATSRDPGSLAGANVLTF. The CDR3 region has the DNA TGTGCCACCAGCAGAGATCCCGGGAGTCTCGCTGGGGCCAACGTCCTGACTTTC. The full variable domain, in which reference TRBV15 and TRBJ2-6 provide the parts outside the CDR3, is DAMVIQNPRYQVTQFGKPVTLSCSQTLNHNVMYWYQQKSSQAPKLLFHYYDKDFNNEADTPDNFQSRRPNTSFCFLDIRSPGLGDTAMYLCATSRDPGSLAGANVLTFGAGSRLTVL.

This clonotype turned up a few times. The genes are TRBV25-1 and TRBJ1-1; D perhaps matches TRBD1 (5 bases). The CDR3 totals 13 residues. Trimming removed 6 bases from V and 3 bases from J, with 11 bases in between. In germline, CDR1 is MGHDK, CDR2 SYGVNS. The CDR3 bases are TGTGCCAGCAGGAAGGGGCGATACACTGAAGCTTTCTTT. Its protein is CASRKGRYTEAFF.

As to this clonotype: A read error is possible here, since a much larger clone lies one base away. The chain links TRBV10-3 to TRBJ1-1, with unresolved D. Deletions cut 2 bases from V and 1 base from J, with 8 bases between. From germline, CDR1 is ENHRY and CDR2 SYGVKD. This CDR3 is 14 amino acids long. The CDR3 sequence is CAISERAGNTEAFF. Written as DNA, the CDR3 is TGTGCCATCAGTGAGCGGGCAGGGAACACTGAAGCTTTCTTT.

CDR3 DNA: TGTGCCAGTAGTAGCGGGACAGGGAACAACTATGGCTACACCTTC. It yields the protein CASSSGTGNNYGYTF. V and J are TRBV19 and TRBJ1-2; 9 positions match TRBD1. The CDR3 sequence is 15 residues long. Trimming cost V 4 bases and J 2 bases; bases outside gene matches: 5. Germline CDR1 is LNHDA and CDR2 is SQIVND (reference sequence).

This clonotype was recorded many times. The J gene is TRBJ2-7, the V gene TRBV7-2, with TRBD2 matching 10 bases. The J segment lost 2 bases and the V segment lost 2 bases, leaving 3 bases of the junction unmatched. The CDR3 is made up of 15 amino acids. Looked up from germline, CDR1 is SGHTA and CDR2 is FQGNSA. The DNA for the CDR3 is TGTGCCAGCAGCTTAACTAGCGGGAATCCCTACGAGCAGTACTTC. Protein sequence: CASSLTSGNPYEQYF.

The chain recombines TRBV7-2 with TRBJ1-5; 9 bases fit TRBD1. Losses at the gene ends were 8 bases for V and 5 bases for J; bases not matched to a gene: 4. CDR3 length: 13 amino acids. The germline CDR1 and CDR2 sequences are SGHTA and FQGNSA. CDR3 in amino acids: CASRRTGDQPQHF. The CDR3, as DNA: TGTGCCAGCCGCCGGACAGGGGATCAGCCCCAGCATTTT.

The chain joins TRBV10-3 to TRBJ1-3; a possible D gene is TRBD1 (5 bases). The germline V gene has CDR1 ENHRY and CDR2 SYGVKD. V was pared by 8 bases and J by 0 bases, with 8 bases between. The length of the CDR3 is 13 residues. The CDR3 DNA reads TGTGCCATCGCCGGGACCTCTGGAAACACCATATATTTT. Residues: CAIAGTSGNTIYF.

As to this clonotype: This may arise from a read error, as a much more abundant clone is one base away. This chain uses TRBV9 with TRBJ2-5; unclear D gene. This CDR3 has 15 residues. The V end was cut by 4 bases, the J end by 5 bases, with 18 bases between. Germline V gene sequence: CDR1 SGDLS, CDR2 YYNGEE. CDR3 residues: CASSPGDGTHETQYF. In nucleotides, the CDR3 is TGTGCCAGCAGCCCTGGAGACGGAACCCATGAGACCCAGTACTTC.

V and J are TRBV29-1 and TRBJ2-7; D gene unclear. V dropped 4 bases and J dropped 1 base, with 11 bases sitting between them. This CDR3 spans 13 amino acids. Germline V gives CDR1 SQVTM, CDR2 ANQGSEA. CDR3 bases: TGCAGCGTTGTAGCTGGAGTGTCCTACGAGCAGTACTTC. Its translation: CSVVAGVSYEQYF.

The gene calls are TRBV25-1 and TRBJ1-2, with D maybe TRBD1 (5 bases). Germline lookup yields CDR1 MGHDK and CDR2 SYGVNS. The CDR3 covers 15 residues. With 7 bases removed from V and 4 bases from J, the gap between germline ends came to 19 bases. The CDR3 loop is CASTQPHRSSYGYTF. The CDR3 DNA is TGTGCCAGCACCCAACCCCACAGGTCTTCCTATGGCTACACCTTC.

The chain couples TRBV9 to TRBJ1-2; no reliable D call. This CDR3 is built from 15 residues. Germline CDR1 and CDR2: SGDLS and YYNGEE. Trimming took off 10 bases at V and 0 bases at J, with 19 bases between the two ends. CDR3 nucleotides: TGTGCCGTCACGATCGATCTCCGAGCTAACTATGGCTACACCTTC. Its protein is CAVTIDLRANYGYTF.

Concerning this clonotype: An end of the junction does not agree with germline; a read error may underlie this. The chain has TRBV10-3 and TRBJ1-1; TRBD1 agrees at 9 bases. Germline loops: CDR1 ENHRY, CDR2 SYGVKD. The CDR3 loop spans 16 amino acids. The CDR3 coding sequence is TGTGCCAGCAGTGAACCCGGACAGGGGCTGGACACTGAAGCTTTCTTT. Its translation is CASSEPGQGLDTEAFF.